This TCR beta chain was recovered during a study of CD8+ T cells in alopecia areata. Following extraction, RNA underwent reverse transcription to cDNA, which served as the sequencing template. Method: immunoSEQ multiplex PCR; TCRdb's copy keeps in-frame clones and lacks some. Singletons are absent from the sample, which has about 270,000 clones. General study points: Lesional tissue from the scalp (especially in alopecia totalis/universalis) showed higher clonality than normal scalp. Possibly as an HLA-related effect, TCR sharing across patients appeared less clear than in mice.

This clone was counted only a few times. Its antigen is unknown. Genes here carry mouse names. The read finishes 4 residues shy of the CDR3 end, and the germline J gene is used to complete it. This CDR3 has 15 amino acids. Per the germline V gene, CDR1 is NNHNN and CDR2 is SYGAGS (reference sequence). On the basis of CD4, CD8alpha, NKG2D, NKG2ACE and other markers, pooled cutaneous lymph node cells were sorted. The clonotype comes from a C3H/HeJ mouse with alopecia areata. The mouse strain carries the MHC haplotype H2-k. The source material was CD4+ T cells sorted from a lymph node. The chain carries TRBV13-2 and TRBJ2-3, with 9 bases matching TRBD1. CDR3 amino acids: CASGEPTGQGETLYF. The sequenced part of the CDR3 DNA is TGTGCCAGCGGTGAACCCACGGGACAGGGAGAA.